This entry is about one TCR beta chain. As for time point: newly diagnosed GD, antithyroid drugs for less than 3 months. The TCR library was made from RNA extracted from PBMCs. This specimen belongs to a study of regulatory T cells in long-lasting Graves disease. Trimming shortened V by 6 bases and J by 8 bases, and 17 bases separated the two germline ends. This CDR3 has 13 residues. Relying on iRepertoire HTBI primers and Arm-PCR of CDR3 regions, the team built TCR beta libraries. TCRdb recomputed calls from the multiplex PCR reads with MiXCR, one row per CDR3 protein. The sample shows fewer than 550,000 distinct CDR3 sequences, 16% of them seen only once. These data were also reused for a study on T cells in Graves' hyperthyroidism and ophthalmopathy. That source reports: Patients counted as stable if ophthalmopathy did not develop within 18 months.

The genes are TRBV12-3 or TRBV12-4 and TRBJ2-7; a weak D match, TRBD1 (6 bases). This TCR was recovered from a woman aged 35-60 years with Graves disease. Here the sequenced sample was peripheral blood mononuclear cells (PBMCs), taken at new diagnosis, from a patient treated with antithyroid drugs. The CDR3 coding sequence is TGTGCCAGCAGCCCCCTCAGGGGTGCTCAGCAGTACTTC. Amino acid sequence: CASSPLRGAQQYF.